Below are 11 T cell receptor beta chains sequenced from a single sample in a study of identical twins. MiXCR was run by TCRdb on the 5' RACE reads, yielding one entry per CDR3 protein. The sample has under 300,000 distinct CDR3 sequences; approximately 12% are singletons. The same data also contributed to another study, on yellow fever vaccine responses in identical twins.

The sample consisted of memory (CD45RO+) T cells sorted from blood. These receptors were taken from a woman between 18 and 29 years old in good health.

This clonotype was detected only a few times. The chain uses TRBV2 and TRBJ1-6; TRBD1 is a possible D gene (5 bases). The CDR3 sequence is 14 residues long. The germline gives CDR1 SNHLY, CDR2 FYNNEI. Trimming took 4 bases from V and 7 from J, leaving 11 bases between them. The CDR3 bases are TGTGCCAGCAGTGCGGGGCGGGGAAATTCACCCCTCCACTTT. This codes for CASSAGRGNSPLHF. Variable domain in full (rest from reference TRBV2 and TRBJ1-6): EPEVTQTPSHQVTQMGQEVILRCVPISNHLYFYWYRQILGQKVEFLVSFYNNEISEKSEIFDDQFSVERPDGSNFTLKIRSTKLEDSAMYFCASSAGRGNSPLHFGNGTRLTVT.

This clonotype has only a few counts. This chain uses TRBV11-2 with TRBJ2-5; D is undetermined. The length of the CDR3 is 18 residues. The germline V gene encodes CDR1 SGHAT and CDR2 FQNNGV. V lost 7 bases and J lost 1, with 25 bases in between. CDR3 protein: CASTSPPPDHNPQETQYF. DNA for the CDR3: TGTGCCAGCACCTCCCCACCCCCAGACCACAACCCCCAAGAGACCCAGTACTTC.

This clonotype was seen at least ten times. This rearrangement joins TRBV27 to TRBJ2-3, with a tentative D call TRBD1 (6 bases). Germline V lookup: CDR1 MNHEY, CDR2 SMNVEV (reference sequence). The CDR3 covers 15 residues. The V end was cut by 6 bases, the J end by 0 bases, with 13 bases between. For the CDR3, the DNA is TGTGCCAGCAGAGTAAGACAGGCCAGCACAGATACGCAGTATTTT. The encoded protein is CASRVRQASTDTQYF.

This clonotype appeared a few times. The chain employs TRBV6-5 and TRBJ2-3; D ambiguous. Trimming pared 2 bases from V and 1 base from J, leaving 13 bases between. The CDR3 spans 16 residues. The germline V gene has CDR1 MNHEY and CDR2 SVGAGI. This chain's CDR3 is CASSYTDPVGTDTQYF. CDR3 nucleotide sequence: TGTGCCAGCAGTTACACGGACCCGGTGGGCACAGATACGCAGTATTTT.

This chain joins TRBV4-1 and TRBJ2-1; TRBD2 matches at 9 bases. The trim removed 0 bases at V and 5 bases at J, leaving 14 bases unmatched. From germline, CDR1 is MGHRA and CDR2 YSYEKL. The CDR3 loop spans 19 amino acids. CDR3 in amino acids: CASSQDHIAGVLKDNEQFF. The DNA of the CDR3 is TGCGCCAGCAGCCAAGATCACATAGCGGGAGTTCTTAAAGACAATGAGCAGTTCTTC.

This clonotype has only a few counts. The gene calls are TRBV5-1 and TRBJ2-1, with D perhaps matching TRBD1 (5 bases). The CDR3 is made up of 15 amino acids. Germline assignment: CDR1 SGHRS and CDR2 YFSETQ. V lost 0 bases and J lost 7, with 14 bases in between. CDR3 bases: TGCGCCAGCAGCTTGGTAGGGGATCTGGGGAATGAGCAGTTCTTC. Translated: CASSLVGDLGNEQFF.

V is TRBV12-3 or TRBV12-4 and J is TRBJ2-7, with TRBD1 matching over 8 bases. J gave up 3 bases and V 7 bases, and 11 bases lay outside the gene matches. CDR3 length: 15 amino acids. DNA of the CDR3: TGTGCCAGCAAGAAAGGACAGGGTGGTGTCTACGAGCAGTACTTC. Its translation: CASKKGQGGVYEQYF.

This rearrangement joins TRBV5-1 to TRBJ2-5, with a tentative D call TRBD1 (6 bases). V lost 3 bases to trimming and J lost 2 bases, with 11 bases between them. This CDR3 region has 14 residues. Germline assignment: CDR1 SGHRS and CDR2 YFSETQ. Here the CDR3 DNA reads TGCGCCAGCAGCTCCGGACAGATTCAAGAGACCCAGTACTTC. This encodes CASSSGQIQETQYF.

V usage is TRBV9 and J usage is TRBJ2-7; a possible D gene is TRBD2 (6 bases). Deletions cut 4 bases from V and 1 base from J, with 15 bases between. CDR3 size: 15 residues. The germline V gene encodes CDR1 SGDLS and CDR2 YYNGEE. In DNA, the CDR3 is TGTGCCAGCAGCCGGGACGGGGGTAGGTCCTACGAGCAGTACTTC. Amino acid sequence: CASSRDGGRSYEQYF.

This clonotype was detected many times. The chain links TRBV5-6 to TRBJ1-1, with 10 positions matching TRBD1. CDR1 and CDR2 (germline): SGHDT, YYEEEE. V lost 4 bases and J lost 0; bases outside the gene matches: 9. This CDR3 has 17 amino acids. The DNA of the CDR3 is TGTGCCAGCAGCACCCCCCGACAGGGGGCTATGAACACTGAAGCTTTCTTT. Protein: CASSTPRQGAMNTEAFF.

The chain combines TRBV2 with TRBJ2-3; TRBD2 matches 14 bases. Germline V lookup: CDR1 SNHLY, CDR2 FYNNEI. Germline trimming cut 7 bases from V and 5 bases from J; bases unmatched to any gene: 8. This CDR3 comprises 16 residues. The CDR3, as DNA: TGTGCCAGCAACAGAAACGGACTAGCGGGGGGAGATACGCAGTATTTT. This sequence encodes CASNRNGLAGGDTQYF.